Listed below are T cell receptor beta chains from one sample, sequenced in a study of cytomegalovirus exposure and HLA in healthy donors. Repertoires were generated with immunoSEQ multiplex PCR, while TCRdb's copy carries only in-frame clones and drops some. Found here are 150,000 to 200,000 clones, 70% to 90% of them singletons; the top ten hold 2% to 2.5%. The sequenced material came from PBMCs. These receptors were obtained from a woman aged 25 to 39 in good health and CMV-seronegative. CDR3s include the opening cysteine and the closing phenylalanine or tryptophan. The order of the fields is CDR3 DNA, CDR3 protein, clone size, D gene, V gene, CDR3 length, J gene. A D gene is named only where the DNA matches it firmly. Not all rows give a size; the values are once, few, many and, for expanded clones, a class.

CDR3nt: TGTGCCAGCAGTTCGGGGGAACCTAGCACAGATACGCAGTATTTT
CDR3aa: CASSSGEPSTDTQYF
abundance: -
d_gene: -
v_gene: TRBV28
len: 15
j_gene: TRBJ2-3

CDR3nt: TGTGCCAGCAGTGATTTGGCAGGGGTGAGCCGGATTGAAAAACTGTTTTTT
CDR3aa: CASSDLAGVSRIEKLFF
abundance: -
d_gene: -
v_gene: TRBV25-1
len: 17
j_gene: TRBJ1-4

CDR3nt: TGTGCCTGGAGTAGGGTGACAGGGGTCACCTACGAGCAGTACTTC
CDR3aa: CAWSRVTGVTYEQYF
abundance: -
d_gene: TRBD1
v_gene: TRBV30
len: 15
j_gene: TRBJ2-7

CDR3nt: TGTGCCAGCAGCATGACAGGGGGCAGGTTTAACACTGAAGCTTTCTTT
CDR3aa: CASSMTGGRFNTEAFF
abundance: few
d_gene: TRBD1
v_gene: TRBV5-6
len: 16
j_gene: TRBJ1-1

CDR3nt: TGTGCCAGCAGCCAGGGACTAGCAGGATACTACGAGCAGTACTTC
CDR3aa: CASSQGLAGYYEQYF
abundance: -
d_gene: TRBD2
v_gene: TRBV5-6
len: 15
j_gene: TRBJ2-7

CDR3nt: TGTGCCAGCAGCTCAGGGGGTCGGGTTCAGGGGGCTTACACTGAAGCTTTCTTT
CDR3aa: CASSSGGRVQGAYTEAFF
abundance: -
d_gene: TRBD1
v_gene: TRBV7-8
len: 18
j_gene: TRBJ1-1

CDR3nt: TGTGCCAGCAGAAGAAGGGGACTGGAGCCCAATGAGCAGTTCTTC
CDR3aa: CASRRRGLEPNEQFF
abundance: -
d_gene: -
v_gene: TRBV2
len: 15
j_gene: TRBJ2-1

CDR3nt: TGTGCCAGCAGCTTCAGGGGGATAGCTAATGAAAAACTGTTTTTT
CDR3aa: CASSFRGIANEKLFF
abundance: -
d_gene: TRBD1
v_gene: TRBV7-9
len: 15
j_gene: TRBJ1-4

CDR3nt: TGTGCCAGCAACCGGGGGACTAGCGCATACAATGAGCAGTTCTTC
CDR3aa: CASNRGTSAYNEQFF
abundance: -
d_gene: TRBD2
v_gene: TRBV27
len: 15
j_gene: TRBJ2-1

CDR3nt: TGCACCAGCAGATGGGACTTCTCCTACGAGCAGTACTTC
CDR3aa: CTSRWDFSYEQYF
abundance: -
d_gene: -
v_gene: TRBV1
len: 13
j_gene: TRBJ2-7

CDR3nt: TGTGCCAGCAGTGATTGGGCTAGCGGAGCGAGTAGGACCTACGAGCAGTACTTC
CDR3aa: CASSDWASGASRTYEQYF
abundance: once
d_gene: TRBD2
v_gene: TRBV2
len: 18
j_gene: TRBJ2-7

CDR3nt: TGTGCCAGCAGTTCAGGGTCTTGGACTAGCGGTAATTACGAGCAGTACTTC
CDR3aa: CASSSGSWTSGNYEQYF
abundance: -
d_gene: TRBD2
v_gene: TRBV7-9
len: 17
j_gene: TRBJ2-7

CDR3nt: TGTGCCAGTAGTATCCCCCGGGGGAGTGATACGCAGTATTTT
CDR3aa: CASSIPRGSDTQYF
abundance: -
d_gene: -
v_gene: TRBV19
len: 14
j_gene: TRBJ2-3

CDR3nt: TGCGCCAGCAGCTTGGAGGCCGGGACAGGGGTCTGGACCGGGGAGCTGTTTTTT
CDR3aa: CASSLEAGTGVWTGELFF
abundance: -
d_gene: TRBD1
v_gene: TRBV5-1
len: 18
j_gene: TRBJ2-2

CDR3nt: TGTGCCAGCAGCAACTTCGGACAGGGGAATGGCTACACCTTC
CDR3aa: CASSNFGQGNGYTF
abundance: -
d_gene: TRBD1
v_gene: TRBV6-5
len: 14
j_gene: TRBJ1-2

CDR3nt: TGTGCCAGCAGCTTAGAAGCGGGAGGCTCCTACGAGCAGTACTTC
CDR3aa: CASSLEAGGSYEQYF
abundance: once
d_gene: TRBD2
v_gene: TRBV7-9
len: 15
j_gene: TRBJ2-7

CDR3nt: TGTGCCACCAGCAGGGCCATCGGACGGGGATTCACAGATACGCAGTATTTT
CDR3aa: CATSRAIGRGFTDTQYF
abundance: -
d_gene: -
v_gene: TRBV15
len: 17
j_gene: TRBJ2-3

CDR3nt: TGTGCCAGCAGCGTAGCTGGGGAGAATTACGAGCAGTACTTC
CDR3aa: CASSVAGENYEQYF
abundance: -
d_gene: -
v_gene: TRBV9
len: 14
j_gene: TRBJ2-7

CDR3nt: TGCAGCGTTACTAGCGGGGGGGGCGACACCGGGGAGCTGTTTTTT
CDR3aa: CSVTSGGGDTGELFF
abundance: -
d_gene: TRBD2
v_gene: TRBV29-1
len: 15
j_gene: TRBJ2-2

CDR3nt: TGTGCCAGCGGGCAGCCTTATGATGGAAACACCATATATTTT
CDR3aa: CASGQPYDGNTIYF
abundance: -
d_gene: -
v_gene: TRBV6-1
len: 14
j_gene: TRBJ1-3

CDR3nt: TGTGCAAGTCGCACGAATTCAGGGGCCTCGACTGAAAAACTGTTTTTT
CDR3aa: CASRTNSGASTEKLFF
abundance: -
d_gene: -
v_gene: TRBV12-2
len: 16
j_gene: TRBJ1-4

CDR3nt: TGTGCCAGCAGTCCGACCCGATTGGCGGACAGTCAGTACTTC
CDR3aa: CASSPTRLADSQYF
abundance: -
d_gene: -
v_gene: TRBV27
len: 14
j_gene: TRBJ2-4

CDR3nt: TGTGCCAGCAGGAATTGGCGATTTCCGGACACTAACTATGGCTACACCTTC
CDR3aa: CASRNWRFPDTNYGYTF
abundance: once
d_gene: -
v_gene: TRBV28
len: 17
j_gene: TRBJ1-2

CDR3nt: TGTGCCAGCAGCCAAGATCGTAACGAGTACACAGATACGCAGTATTTT
CDR3aa: CASSQDRNEYTDTQYF
abundance: few
d_gene: -
v_gene: TRBV4-2
len: 16
j_gene: TRBJ2-3

CDR3nt: TGTGCCAGCAGCCAAGCCGACGGGACTAGCAATGAGCAGTTCTTC
CDR3aa: CASSQADGTSNEQFF
abundance: -
d_gene: TRBD2
v_gene: TRBV4-2
len: 15
j_gene: TRBJ2-1

CDR3nt: TGTGCCAGCAGCTTATGGGTGACAGGGGACAATCAGCCCCAGCATTTT
CDR3aa: CASSLWVTGDNQPQHF
abundance: -
d_gene: TRBD1
v_gene: TRBV7-2
len: 16
j_gene: TRBJ1-5

CDR3nt: TGTGCCAGCAGCTCGTCCCTTAGCAAGGGAGGTAGAACTAATGAAAAACTGTTTTTT
CDR3aa: CASSSSLSKGGRTNEKLFF
abundance: -
d_gene: -
v_gene: TRBV7-2
len: 19
j_gene: TRBJ1-4

CDR3nt: TGTGCCATCAGTGAGTCGAATAGGGAGGCTTACGCGGAGCAGTACTTC
CDR3aa: CAISESNREAYAEQYF
abundance: -
d_gene: -
v_gene: TRBV10-3
len: 16
j_gene: TRBJ2-7

CDR3nt: TGTGCCTGGAGTAGGGCCGGGACATACGGTTCACCCCTCCACTTT
CDR3aa: CAWSRAGTYGSPLHF
abundance: -
d_gene: -
v_gene: TRBV30
len: 15
j_gene: TRBJ1-6

CDR3nt: TGTGCCAGCAGTTTATCCGGGACAGGGGGCGAGCAGTACTTC
CDR3aa: CASSLSGTGGEQYF
abundance: -
d_gene: TRBD1
v_gene: TRBV27
len: 14
j_gene: TRBJ2-7

CDR3nt: TGCGCCAGCAGCCGTAGAACCGACAGTGCAGATACGCAGTATTTT
CDR3aa: CASSRRTDSADTQYF
abundance: few
d_gene: -
v_gene: TRBV4-3
len: 15
j_gene: TRBJ2-3

CDR3nt: TGTGCCAGAAGCGGGAATGGACAGGGAAAGTACTATGGCTACACCTTC
CDR3aa: CARSGNGQGKYYGYTF
abundance: -
d_gene: TRBD1
v_gene: TRBV5-3
len: 16
j_gene: TRBJ1-2

CDR3nt: TGTGCCAGCAGTTTTTGGGGGCCTTCGGGGGGTACCCACGAGCAGTACTTC
CDR3aa: CASSFWGPSGGTHEQYF
abundance: -
d_gene: -
v_gene: TRBV27
len: 17
j_gene: TRBJ2-7

CDR3nt: TGTGCCAGCATGGGCCCGGCTACGGATACGCAGTATTTT
CDR3aa: CASMGPATDTQYF
abundance: once
d_gene: -
v_gene: TRBV7-2
len: 13
j_gene: TRBJ2-3

CDR3nt: TGTGCCAGCAAGACAGGGGGACATTCCTACGAGCAGTACTTC
CDR3aa: CASKTGGHSYEQYF
abundance: -
d_gene: TRBD1
v_gene: TRBV27
len: 14
j_gene: TRBJ2-7

CDR3nt: TGTGCCAGCAGCTTGGCATCGGCCAGGCCGGCTTCACCCCTCCACTTT
CDR3aa: CASSLASARPASPLHF
abundance: few
d_gene: -
v_gene: TRBV5-6
len: 16
j_gene: TRBJ1-6

CDR3nt: TGTGCCAGCAGCCCACCAAAGCGGGGGCCTAGCACAGATACGCAGTATTTT
CDR3aa: CASSPPKRGPSTDTQYF
abundance: -
d_gene: TRBD2
v_gene: TRBV9
len: 17
j_gene: TRBJ2-3

CDR3nt: TGTGCCAGCAGTCTCACATTCGGGACTAGCGTGGGTTTGGAGACCCAGTACTTC
CDR3aa: CASSLTFGTSVGLETQYF
abundance: -
d_gene: TRBD2
v_gene: TRBV28
len: 18
j_gene: TRBJ2-5

CDR3nt: TGCGCCAGCAGTACCGGACTAGACCCCTACGAGCAGTACTTC
CDR3aa: CASSTGLDPYEQYF
abundance: -
d_gene: TRBD2
v_gene: TRBV5-1
len: 14
j_gene: TRBJ2-7

CDR3nt: TGTGCTAGCAGTAATAAACTTAGGGGAGAGCAGTACTTC
CDR3aa: CASSNKLRGEQYF
abundance: -
d_gene: -
v_gene: TRBV7-7
len: 13
j_gene: TRBJ2-7